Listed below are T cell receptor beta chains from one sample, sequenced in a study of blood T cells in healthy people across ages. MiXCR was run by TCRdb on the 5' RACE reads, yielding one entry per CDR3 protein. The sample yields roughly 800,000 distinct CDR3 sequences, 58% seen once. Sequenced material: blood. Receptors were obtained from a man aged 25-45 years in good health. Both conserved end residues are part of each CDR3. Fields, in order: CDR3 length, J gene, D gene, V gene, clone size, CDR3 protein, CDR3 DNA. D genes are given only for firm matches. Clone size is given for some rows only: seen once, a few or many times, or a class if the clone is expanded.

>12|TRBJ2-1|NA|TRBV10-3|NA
CATRPAYNEQFF
TGTGCCACCCGACCAGCCTACAATGAGCAGTTCTTC
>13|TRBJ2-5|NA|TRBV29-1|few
CSVGPTSLETQYF
TGCAGCGTGGGACCAACCAGCTTGGAGACCCAGTACTTC
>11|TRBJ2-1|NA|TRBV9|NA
CASSVGREQFF
TGTGCCAGCAGCGTAGGACGGGAGCAGTTCTTC
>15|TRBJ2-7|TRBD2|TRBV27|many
CASSPGGRGFHEQYF
TGTGCCAGTTCCCCGGGGGGGCGCGGGTTCCACGAGCAGTACTTC
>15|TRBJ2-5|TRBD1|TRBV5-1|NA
CASSLYQGEGETQYF
TGCGCCAGCAGCTTGTACCAGGGGGAAGGAGAGACCCAGTACTTC
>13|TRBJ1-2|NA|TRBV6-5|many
CASSLGPFYGYTF
TGTGCCAGCAGTTTGGGACCCTTCTATGGCTACACCTTC
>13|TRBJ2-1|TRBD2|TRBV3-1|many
CASHGTRSQEQFF
TGTGCCAGCCATGGGACTAGATCTCAGGAGCAGTTCTTC
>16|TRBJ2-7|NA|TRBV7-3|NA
CASSLRGGSDSYEQYF
TGTGCCAGCAGCTTGCGTGGGGGCTCGGATTCCTACGAGCAGTACTTC
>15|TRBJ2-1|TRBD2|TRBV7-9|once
CASSPPGTSQETQFF
TGTGCCAGCAGCCCTCCGGGGACTAGCCAAGAGACCCAGTTCTTC
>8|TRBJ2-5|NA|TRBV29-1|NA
CSAGEQYF
TGCAGCGCAGGAGAGCAGTACTTC
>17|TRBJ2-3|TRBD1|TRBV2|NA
CASRPLPDRGLSDTQYF
TGTGCCAGCAGGCCCCTTCCGGACAGGGGGTTATCAGATACGCAGTATTTT
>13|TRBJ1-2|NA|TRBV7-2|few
CASSWGVTTGYTF
TGTGCCAGCAGCTGGGGGGTAACTACTGGCTACACCTTC
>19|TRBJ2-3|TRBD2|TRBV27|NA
CASSQKTIGLAGGTDTQYF
TGTGCCAGCAGTCAAAAGACTATAGGACTAGCGGGGGGGACAGATACGCAGTATTTT
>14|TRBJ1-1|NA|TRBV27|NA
CASTNQGLNTEAFF
TGTGCCAGCACTAACCAGGGCTTGAACACTGAAGCTTTCTTT
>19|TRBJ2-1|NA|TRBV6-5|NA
CASSYYLGGASSSYNEQFF
TGTGCCAGCAGTTACTATCTGGGGGGGGCCTCCAGCTCCTACAATGAGCAGTTCTTC
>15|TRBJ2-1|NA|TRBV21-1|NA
CASSISQRGPNEQFF
TGTGCCAGCAGCATTAGCCAGCGGGGGCCCAATGAGCAGTTCTTC
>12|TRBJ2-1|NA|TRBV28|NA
CASSRHDNEQFF
TGTGCCAGCAGCCGGCATGACAATGAGCAGTTCTTC
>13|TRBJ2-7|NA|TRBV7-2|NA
CASSRVGRYEQYF
TGTGCCAGCAGCAGAGTTGGTCGGTACGAGCAGTACTTC
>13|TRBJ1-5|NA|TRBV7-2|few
CASSQGFGQPQHF
TGTGCCAGCAGCCAGGGATTCGGGCAGCCCCAGCATTTT
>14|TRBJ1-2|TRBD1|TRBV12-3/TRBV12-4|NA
CASSPTGTGYGYTF
TGTGCCAGCAGTCCGACAGGGACGGGCTATGGCTACACCTTC
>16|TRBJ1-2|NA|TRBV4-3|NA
CASSQARDGGPHGYTF
TGCGCCAGCAGCCAAGCGAGGGACGGGGGCCCGCATGGCTACACCTTC
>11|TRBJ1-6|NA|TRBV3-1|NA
CASSQGLALHF
TGTGCCAGCAGTCAGGGATTAGCCCTCCACTTT
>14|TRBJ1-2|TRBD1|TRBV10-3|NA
CAIKQQGAENGYTF
TGTGCCATCAAGCAACAGGGGGCTGAAAATGGCTACACCTTC
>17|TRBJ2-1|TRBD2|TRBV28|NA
CASSPGGWEREYDEQFF
TGTGCCAGCAGTCCGGGGGGGTGGGAGCGGGAGTACGATGAGCAGTTCTTC
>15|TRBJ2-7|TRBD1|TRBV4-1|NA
CASSQFPGGTYEQYF
TGCGCCAGCAGCCAATTTCCAGGGGGCACCTACGAGCAGTACTTC
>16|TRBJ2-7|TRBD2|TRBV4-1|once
CASSQDAGGLSYEQYF
TGCGCCAGCAGCCAAGATGCGGGGGGACTTTCCTACGAGCAGTACTTC
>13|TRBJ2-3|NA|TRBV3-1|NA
CASSRNLLDTQYF
TGTGCCAGCAGCCGAAACCTCTTGGATACGCAGTATTTT
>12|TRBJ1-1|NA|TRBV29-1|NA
CSPKRSGLQAFF
TGCAGCCCTAAGAGGTCCGGGCTCCAAGCTTTCTTT
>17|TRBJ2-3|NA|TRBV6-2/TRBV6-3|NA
CASSYSSTGRRRDTQYF
TGTGCCAGCAGTTACTCGAGCACAGGGCGGAGAAGAGATACGCAGTATTTT
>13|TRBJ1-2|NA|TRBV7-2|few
CASSSPSFYGYTF
TGTGCCAGCAGCTCCCCAAGTTTCTATGGCTACACCTTC
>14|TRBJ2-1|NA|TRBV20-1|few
CSALGRQDYNEQFF
TGCAGTGCCCTAGGGAGACAGGACTACAATGAGCAGTTCTTC
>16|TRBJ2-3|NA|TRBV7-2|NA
CASRPGVGVGGDTQYF
TGTGCCAGCAGACCGGGGGTCGGTGTTGGGGGAGATACGCAGTATTTT
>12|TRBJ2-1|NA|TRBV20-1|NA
CSARAKVYEQFF
TGCAGTGCTAGGGCAAAGGTCTATGAGCAGTTCTTC
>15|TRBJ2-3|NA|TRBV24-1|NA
CATSDRIWSTDTQYF
TGTGCCACCAGTGACCGCATTTGGAGCACAGATACGCAGTATTTT
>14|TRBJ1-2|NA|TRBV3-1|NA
CASSQDPDNYGYTF
TGTGCCAGCAGCCAAGACCCAGATAACTATGGCTACACCTTC
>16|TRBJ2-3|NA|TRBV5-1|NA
CASSFWGRESTDTQYF
TGCGCCAGCAGCTTTTGGGGGCGCGAGAGCACAGATACGCAGTATTTT
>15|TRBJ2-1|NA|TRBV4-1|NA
CASSQGWGSYNEQFF
TGCGCCAGCAGCCAAGGCTGGGGTTCCTACAATGAGCAGTTCTTC
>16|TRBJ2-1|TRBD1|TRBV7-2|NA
CASSLSAGTGHNEQFF
TGTGCCAGCAGCTTATCCGCGGGGACAGGGCACAATGAGCAGTTCTTC
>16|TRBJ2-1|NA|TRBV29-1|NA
CSVEDRRTPSYNEQFF
TGCAGCGTTGAAGATCGGAGGACTCCTTCCTACAATGAGCAGTTCTTC
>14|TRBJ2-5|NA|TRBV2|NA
CASTESDGQETQYF
TGTGCCAGCACCGAATCGGACGGACAAGAGACCCAGTACTTC
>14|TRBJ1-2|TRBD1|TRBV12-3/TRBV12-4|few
CASSVSTGARGYTF
TGTGCCAGCAGTGTATCGACAGGGGCGAGAGGCTACACCTTC
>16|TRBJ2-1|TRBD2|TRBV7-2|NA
CASSPSLAGSYNEQFF
TGTGCCAGCAGCCCGAGCCTAGCGGGATCCTACAATGAGCAGTTCTTC
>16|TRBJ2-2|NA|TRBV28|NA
CASSSRFGANTGELFF
TGTGCCAGCAGCAGTCGTTTTGGGGCGAACACCGGGGAGCTGTTTTTT
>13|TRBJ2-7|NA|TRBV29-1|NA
CSVDKGGVGEQYF
TGCAGCGTTGATAAGGGGGGCGTAGGCGAGCAGTACTTC
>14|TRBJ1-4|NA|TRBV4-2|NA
CASSYTPGTEKLFF
TGTGCCAGCAGCTACACTCCTGGGACTGAAAAACTGTTTTTT
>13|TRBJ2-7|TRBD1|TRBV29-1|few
CSVVVRGLYEQYF
TGCAGCGTTGTTGTCAGGGGGCTCTACGAGCAGTACTTC
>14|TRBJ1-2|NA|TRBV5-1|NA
CASSFWEGTGGYTF
TGCGCCAGCAGCTTTTGGGAGGGAACAGGAGGCTACACCTTC
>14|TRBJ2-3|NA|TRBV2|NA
CASMIERGTDTQYF
TGTGCCAGCATGATCGAGCGGGGCACAGATACGCAGTATTTT
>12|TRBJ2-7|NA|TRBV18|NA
CASSPRRGEQYF
TGTGCCAGCTCACCACGGCGAGGCGAGCAGTACTTC
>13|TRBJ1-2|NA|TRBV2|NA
CASFADLYRGYTF
TGTGCCAGTTTTGCCGATCTTTATCGTGGCTACACCTTC
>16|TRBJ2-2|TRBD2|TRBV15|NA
CATSRGSSGIAGELFF
TGTGCCACCAGCAGAGGATCCAGCGGGATCGCCGGGGAGCTGTTTTTT
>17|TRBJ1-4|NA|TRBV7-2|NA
CASSPIGGTATNEKLFF
TGTGCCAGCAGCCCCATAGGGGGGACCGCAACTAATGAAAAACTGTTTTTT
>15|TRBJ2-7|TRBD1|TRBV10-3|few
CAIMAGQATTYEQYF
TGTGCCATCATGGCGGGACAGGCCACCACCTACGAGCAGTACTTC
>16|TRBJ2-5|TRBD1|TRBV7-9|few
CASSPPGQGREETQYF
TGTGCCAGCAGCCCTCCGGGACAGGGTCGTGAAGAGACCCAGTACTTC
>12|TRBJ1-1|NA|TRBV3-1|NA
CASSLSDSQAFF
TGTGCCAGCAGCCTTTCGGACAGTCAAGCTTTCTTT